The 9 T cell receptor beta chains presented below share a single source sample, sequenced in a study of TIL therapy for anti-PD-1-resistant metastatic lung cancer. The time point: pre-treatment sample, taken before nivolumab and TIL therapy. Tumor tissue came from excised metastases, mostly pleural nodules or supraclavicular lymph nodes. The immunoSEQ assay was v3. Assay: immunoSEQ multiplex PCR; the TCRdb copy retains only in-frame clones and omits some. The data hold fewer than 30,000 clones, with roughly three fifths observed a single time. The sequences come from tumor tissue, collected at baseline. These receptors originate from a woman between 25 and 85 years old with non-small cell lung cancer.

The chain recombines TRBV30 with TRBJ2-3; D possibly corresponds to TRBD2 (6 bases). Trimming took off 4 bases at V and 4 bases at J, with 12 bases between the two ends. Germline lookup yields CDR1 GTSNPN and CDR2 SVGIG (reference sequence). The CDR3 is 13 residues long. The CDR3 coding sequence is TGTGCCTGGAAAATATTAGCGGCAGATACGCAGTATTTT. Encoded protein: CAWKILAADTQYF. The full variable domain, its missing parts supplied by reference TRBV30 and TRBJ2-3, is SQTIHQWPATLVQPVGSPLSLECTVEGTSNPNLYWYRQAAGRGLQLLFYSVGIGQISSEVPQNLSASRPQDRQFILSSKKLLLSDSGFYLCAWKILAADTQYFGPGTRLTVL.

The gene calls are TRBV7-9 and TRBJ2-1, with 8 bases fitting TRBD1. Trimming at V came to 1 base and at J to 1 base, leaving 12 bases not matched to a gene. The CDR3 is 19 residues long. CDR1 and CDR2 from the germline V gene are SEHNR and FQNEAQ (reference sequence). The DNA of the CDR3 is TGTGCCAGCAGCTTAGGGGACAGGCGGAGGGGCCCTTCCTACAATGAGCAGTTCTTC. It translates to CASSLGDRRRGPSYNEQFF.

The V call is TRBV6-5, the J call TRBJ1-5; D gene ambiguous. The CDR3 totals 13 residues. From germline, CDR1 is MNHEY and CDR2 SVGAGI. Trimming stripped 4 bases from V and 4 bases from J, with 8 bases between. The CDR3 bases are TGTGCCAGCAGTTCCGGACGGAATCAGCCCCAGCATTTT. It translates to CASSSGRNQPQHF.

With respect to this clone: The junction does not match germline at one end; this may be a read error. CDR3 amino acids: CASSLVLGDYPLF. In DNA, the CDR3 is TGTGCCAGCAGCTTGGTTTTAGGGGACTACCCGCTCTTT. The chain has TRBV5-6 and TRBJ1-1, with a tentative D call TRBD1 (5 bases). Looked up from germline, CDR1 is SGHDT and CDR2 is YYEEEE. This CDR3 comprises 13 residues.

This clone was seen more than once but under ten times. The chain joins TRBV7-6 to TRBJ1-3; TRBD1 is a possible D gene (5 bases). The CDR3 consists of 14 residues. Germline V gives CDR1 SGHVS, CDR2 FNYEAQ. With 5 bases removed from V and 2 bases from J, the gap between germline ends came to 10 bases. The CDR3 loop reads CASSSLGAGNTIYF. In DNA form, the CDR3 reads TGTGCCAGCAGCAGCCTAGGGGCTGGAAACACCATATATTTT. Together with reference TRBV7-6 and TRBJ1-3, the CDR3 gives the full variable domain: GAGVSQSPRYKVTKRGQDVALRCDPISGHVSLYWYRQALGQGPEFLTYFNYEAQQDKSGLPNDRFSAERPEGSISTLTIQRTEQRDSAMYRCASSSLGAGNTIYFGEGSWLTVV.

This clone has just a few counts. CDR3 sequence: CASSYSGGFNTGELFF. For the CDR3, the DNA is TGTGCCAGCAGTTACTCAGGCGGGTTTAACACCGGGGAGCTGTTTTTT. V is TRBV6-5 and J is TRBJ2-2, with D maybe TRBD2 (5 bases). The germline gives CDR1 MNHEY, CDR2 SVGAGI. V was clipped by 0 bases and J by 2 bases, with 10 bases between them. CDR3 size: 16 residues.

The chain links TRBV11-2 to TRBJ2-7; TRBD2 agrees at 9 bases. With V trimmed by 1 base and J by 1 base, 5 bases remained unmatched. The CDR3 sequence is 16 residues long. Germline CDR1 and CDR2: SGHAT and FQNNGV. CDR3 nucleotide sequence: TGTGCCAGCAGCTTAGGGTCTCTAGCGGGATCCTACGAGCAGTACTTC. This codes for CASSLGSLAGSYEQYF.

The chain is built from TRBV28 and TRBJ2-1, with 9 positions matching TRBD2. Trimming took 3 bases from V and 0 from J; bases not matched to a gene: 0. Germline-derived CDR1 and CDR2 are MDHEN and SYDVKM. The CDR3 runs 15 residues. This chain's CDR3 is CASSFSGSSYNEQFF. CDR3 sequence (DNA): TGTGCCAGCAGTTTTAGCGGGAGCTCCTACAATGAGCAGTTCTTC.

This chain joins TRBV28 and TRBJ1-5; no clear D gene. The germline V and J ends were trimmed by 7 bases and 2 bases, with 12 bases remaining between them. Germline-derived CDR1 and CDR2 are MDHEN and SYDVKM. The CDR3 runs to 14 residues. As DNA, the CDR3 is TGTGCCAGCACCCCCGGGTTTGGCAATCAGCCCCAGCATTTT. Its protein is CASTPGFGNQPQHF.